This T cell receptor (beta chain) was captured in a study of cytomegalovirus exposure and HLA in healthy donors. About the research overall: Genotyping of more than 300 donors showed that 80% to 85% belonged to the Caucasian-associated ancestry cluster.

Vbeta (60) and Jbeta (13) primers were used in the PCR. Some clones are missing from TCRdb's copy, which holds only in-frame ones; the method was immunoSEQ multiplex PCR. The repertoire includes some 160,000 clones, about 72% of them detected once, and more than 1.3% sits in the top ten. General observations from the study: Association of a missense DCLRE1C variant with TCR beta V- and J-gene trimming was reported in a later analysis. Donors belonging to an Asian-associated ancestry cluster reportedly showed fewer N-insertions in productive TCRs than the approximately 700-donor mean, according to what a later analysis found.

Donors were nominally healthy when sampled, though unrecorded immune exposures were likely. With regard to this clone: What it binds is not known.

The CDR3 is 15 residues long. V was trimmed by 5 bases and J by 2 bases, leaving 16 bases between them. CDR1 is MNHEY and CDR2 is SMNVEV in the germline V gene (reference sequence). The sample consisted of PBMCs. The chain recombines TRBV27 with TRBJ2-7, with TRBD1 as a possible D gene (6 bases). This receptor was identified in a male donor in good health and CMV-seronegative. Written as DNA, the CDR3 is TGTGCCAGCAGTACTTCAGGGGTCGGAACCTACGAGCAGTACTTC. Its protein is CASSTSGVGTYEQYF.